This entry describes one TCR beta chain. What it binds is unknown. The data belong to a study of vaccination effects on CD4 cells after COVID-19. Germline values: CDR1 MNHEY, CDR2 SVGEGT. CDR3 size: 15 residues. The V segment lost 5 bases and the J segment 8 bases; nucleotides outside the gene matches: 9. Produced via immunoSEQ multiplex PCR; TCRdb's table is partial and in-frame only. The table has fewer than 65,000 clones, around three quarters seen once. Viral peptide pool expansion of antigen-specific CD4+ T cells preceded sequencing in the ViraFEST assay. Cells that had been cultured for 10 days were the source of isolated CD4+ T cells. People in the vaccine group had not been infected with SARS-CoV-2 before, and their nucleocapsid antibodies were negative. Cultures used roughly 2.2 million PBMC per well, approximately 9.5 IU/ml IL-2 and 10 ug/ml peptides. Findings and limits, study-wide: Clonal contraction was marked in infection- and vaccine-induced clones late after vaccination.

Sequences were derived from CD4+ T cells from PBMCs cultured with HCoV-OC43 spike peptides, sampled before COVID-19 vaccination. Indicated subset: HCoV-OC43 spike overlapping peptide pool stimulation. This clonotype was obtained from a human donor who received a COVID-19 vaccine. The chain uses TRBV6-2 or TRBV6-3 and TRBJ1-2; 12 nucleotides line up with TRBD1. The CDR3 coding sequence is TGTGCCAGCAGTGTCCACCGGGACAGGGGGCCCGGCTACACCTTC. Translating it yields CASSVHRDRGPGYTF.